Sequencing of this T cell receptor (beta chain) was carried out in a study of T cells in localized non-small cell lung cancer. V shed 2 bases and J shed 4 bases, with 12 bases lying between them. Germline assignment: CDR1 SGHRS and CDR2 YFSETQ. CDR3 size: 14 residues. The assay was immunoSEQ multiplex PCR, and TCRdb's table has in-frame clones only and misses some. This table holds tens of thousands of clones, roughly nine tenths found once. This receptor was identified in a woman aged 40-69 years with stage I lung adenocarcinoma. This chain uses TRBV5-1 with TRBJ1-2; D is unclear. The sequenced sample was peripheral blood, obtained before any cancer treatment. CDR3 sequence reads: CASSFTGSGYGYTF. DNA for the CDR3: TGCGCCAGCAGCTTTACGGGAAGCGGCTATGGCTACACCTTC.